This entry lists 3 T cell receptor beta chains sequenced from one sample in a study of response to subunit inactivated influenza vaccine. TCRdb used MiXCR to reprocess the RT-PCR reads, holding one entry per CDR3 protein. The data show hundreds of thousands of distinct CDR3 sequences, less than 20% seen once. The sample was PBMCs from blood, taken 5 days after vaccination. Receptors were obtained from a man in his fifties who received an inactivated influenza vaccine.

This chain connects TRBV15 to TRBJ2-2; D is undetermined. Trimming took 6 bases from V and 3 from J, leaving 8 bases between them. Germline V CDR1 and CDR2: LNHNV, YYDKDF (reference sequence). The CDR3 covers 13 residues. The CDR3 protein is CATSDEYTGELFF. The CDR3 region has the DNA TGTGCCACCAGTGACGAATACACCGGGGAGCTGTTTTTT.

V is TRBV11-2 and J is TRBJ1-6; D unresolved. This CDR3 is built from 18 residues. The V end was cut by 2 bases, the J end by 0 bases, with 14 bases between. Looked up from germline, CDR1 is SGHAT and CDR2 is FQNNGV. The CDR3 region is CASSLNSPLSSYNSPLHF. CDR3 sequence (DNA): TGTGCCAGCAGCTTAAATTCCCCGTTAAGCTCCTATAATTCACCCCTCCACTTT.

DNA for the CDR3: TGTGCCAGCAGTTACTGGAGCAGGACAGGGGCTCAGCCCCAGCATTTT. Translating it yields CASSYWSRTGAQPQHF. The V gene is TRBV6-5, the J gene TRBJ1-5; 9 nucleotides line up with TRBD1. The CDR3 has 16 amino acids. CDR1 and CDR2 from the germline V gene are MNHEY and SVGAGI. V gave up 1 base and J gave up 6 bases; unmatched junction bases: 7.